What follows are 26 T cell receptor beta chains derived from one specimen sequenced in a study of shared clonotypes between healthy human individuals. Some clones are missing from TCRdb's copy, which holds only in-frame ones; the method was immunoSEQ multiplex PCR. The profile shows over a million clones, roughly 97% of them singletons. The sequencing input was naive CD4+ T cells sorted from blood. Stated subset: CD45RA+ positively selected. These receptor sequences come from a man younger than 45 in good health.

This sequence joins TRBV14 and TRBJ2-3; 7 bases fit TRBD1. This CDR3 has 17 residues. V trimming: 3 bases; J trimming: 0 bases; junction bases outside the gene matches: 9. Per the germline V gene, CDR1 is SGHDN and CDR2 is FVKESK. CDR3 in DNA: TGTGCCAGCAGCCAGACCCGGACAGGTTATAGCACAGATACGCAGTATTTT. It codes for CASSQTRTGYSTDTQYF.

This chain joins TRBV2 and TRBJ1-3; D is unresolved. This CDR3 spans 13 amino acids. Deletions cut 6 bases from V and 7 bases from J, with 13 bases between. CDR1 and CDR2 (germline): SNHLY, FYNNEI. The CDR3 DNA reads TGTGCCAGCAGGGACGGCCCGAGGAACACCATATATTTT. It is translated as CASRDGPRNTIYF.

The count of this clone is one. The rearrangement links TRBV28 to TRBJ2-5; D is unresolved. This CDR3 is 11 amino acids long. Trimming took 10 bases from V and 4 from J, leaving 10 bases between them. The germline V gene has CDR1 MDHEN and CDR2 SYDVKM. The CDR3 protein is CATKGIETQYF. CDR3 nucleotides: TGTGCCACCAAGGGCATAGAGACCCAGTACTTC.

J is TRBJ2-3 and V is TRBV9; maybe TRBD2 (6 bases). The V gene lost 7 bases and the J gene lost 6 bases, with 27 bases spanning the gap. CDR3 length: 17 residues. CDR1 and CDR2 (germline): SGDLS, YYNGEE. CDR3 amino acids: CASSALTGTSFRDTQYF. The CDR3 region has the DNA TGTGCCAGCTCTGCCCTAACCGGGACTTCTTTTAGGGATACGCAGTATTTT.

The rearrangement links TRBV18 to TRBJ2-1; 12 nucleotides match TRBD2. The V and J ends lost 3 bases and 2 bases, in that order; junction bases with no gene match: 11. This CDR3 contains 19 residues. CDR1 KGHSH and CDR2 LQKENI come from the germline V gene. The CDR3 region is CASSPPRTSGMGAYNEQFF. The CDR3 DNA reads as TGTGCCAGCTCACCCCCCCGGACTAGCGGGATGGGCGCCTACAATGAGCAGTTCTTC.

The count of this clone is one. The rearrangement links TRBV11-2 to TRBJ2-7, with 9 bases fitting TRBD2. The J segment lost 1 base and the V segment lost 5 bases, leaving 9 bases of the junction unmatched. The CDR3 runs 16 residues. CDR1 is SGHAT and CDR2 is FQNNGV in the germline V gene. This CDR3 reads CASSGPSSGISYEQYF. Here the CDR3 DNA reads TGTGCCAGCAGCGGCCCCTCTAGCGGGATATCCTACGAGCAGTACTTC.

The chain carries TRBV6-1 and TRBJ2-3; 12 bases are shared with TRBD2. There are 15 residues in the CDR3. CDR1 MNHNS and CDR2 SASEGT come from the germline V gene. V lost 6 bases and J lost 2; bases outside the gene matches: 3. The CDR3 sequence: CASSGLAGHTDTQYF. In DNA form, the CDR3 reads TGTGCCAGCAGCGGACTAGCGGGGCACACAGATACGCAGTATTTT.

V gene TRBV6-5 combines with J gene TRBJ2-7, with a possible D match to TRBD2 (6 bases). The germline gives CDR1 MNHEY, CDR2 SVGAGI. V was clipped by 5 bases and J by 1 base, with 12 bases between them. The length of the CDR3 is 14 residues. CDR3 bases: TGTGCCAGCAGTCGGCAGGAGGGTTCCTACGAGCAGTACTTC. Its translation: CASSRQEGSYEQYF.

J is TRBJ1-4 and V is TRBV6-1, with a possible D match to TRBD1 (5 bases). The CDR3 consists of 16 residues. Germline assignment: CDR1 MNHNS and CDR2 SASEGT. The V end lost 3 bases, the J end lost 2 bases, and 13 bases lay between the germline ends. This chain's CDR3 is CASSDPVTGTNEKLFF. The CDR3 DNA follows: TGTGCCAGCAGTGATCCGGTTACAGGCACTAATGAAAAACTGTTTTTT.

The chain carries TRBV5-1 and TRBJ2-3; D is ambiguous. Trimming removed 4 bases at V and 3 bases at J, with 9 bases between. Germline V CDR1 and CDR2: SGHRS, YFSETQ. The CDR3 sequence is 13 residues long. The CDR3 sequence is CASSGEATDTQYF. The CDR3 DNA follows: TGCGCCAGCAGCGGGGAAGCAACAGATACGCAGTATTTT. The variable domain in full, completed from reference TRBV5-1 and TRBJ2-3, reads KAGVTQTPRYLIKTRGQQVTLSCSPISGHRSVSWYQQTPGQGLQFLFEYFSETQRNKGNFPGRFSGRQFSNSRSEMNVSTLELGDSALYLCASSGEATDTQYFGPGTRLTVL.

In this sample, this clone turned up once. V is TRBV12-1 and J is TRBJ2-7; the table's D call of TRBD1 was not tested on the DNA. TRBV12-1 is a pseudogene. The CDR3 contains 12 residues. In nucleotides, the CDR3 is TGTGCCAGCAGCTCCGGACATTACGAGCAGTACTTC. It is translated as CASSSGHYEQYF.

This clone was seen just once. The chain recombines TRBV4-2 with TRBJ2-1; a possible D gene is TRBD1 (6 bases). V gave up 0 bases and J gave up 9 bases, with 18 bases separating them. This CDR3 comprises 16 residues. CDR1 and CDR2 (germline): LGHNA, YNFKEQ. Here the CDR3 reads CASSQDLRGSHGEQFF. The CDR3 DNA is TGTGCCAGCAGCCAAGATCTCAGGGGCAGTCATGGTGAGCAGTTCTTC.

The CDR3 here is CASGDYNEQFF. The DNA for the CDR3 is TGCGCTAGCGGAGATTACAATGAGCAGTTCTTC. V is TRBV20-1 and J is TRBJ2-1; 7 bases map to TRBD2. Germline assignment: CDR1 DFQATT and CDR2 SNEGSKA (reference sequence). The CDR3 consists of 11 residues.

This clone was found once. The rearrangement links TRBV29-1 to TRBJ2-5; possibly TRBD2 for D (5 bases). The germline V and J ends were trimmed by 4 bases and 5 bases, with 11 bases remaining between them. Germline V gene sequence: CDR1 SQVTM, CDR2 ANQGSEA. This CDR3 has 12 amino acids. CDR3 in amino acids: CSVVLGGETQYF. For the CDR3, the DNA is TGCAGCGTTGTATTGGGCGGGGAGACCCAGTACTTC.

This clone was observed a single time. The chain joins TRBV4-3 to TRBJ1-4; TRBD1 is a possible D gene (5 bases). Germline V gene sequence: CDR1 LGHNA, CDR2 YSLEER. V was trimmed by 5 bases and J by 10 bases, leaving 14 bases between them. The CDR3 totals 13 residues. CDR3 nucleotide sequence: TGCGCCAGCAGCAAAAGGGACCTCGGAAAACTGTTTTTT. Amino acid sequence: CASSKRDLGKLFF.

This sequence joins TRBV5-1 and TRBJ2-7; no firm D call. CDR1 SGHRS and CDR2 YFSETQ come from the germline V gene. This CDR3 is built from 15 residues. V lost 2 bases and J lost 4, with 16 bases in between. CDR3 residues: CASSFRAGKSYEQYF. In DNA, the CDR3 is TGCGCCAGCAGCTTCCGGGCAGGTAAAAGTTACGAGCAGTACTTC.

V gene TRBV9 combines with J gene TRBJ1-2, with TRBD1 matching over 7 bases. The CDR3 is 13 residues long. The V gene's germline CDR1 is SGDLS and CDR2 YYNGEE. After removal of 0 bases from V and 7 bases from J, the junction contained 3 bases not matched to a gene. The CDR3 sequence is CASSVASGGGYTF. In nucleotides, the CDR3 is TGTGCCAGCAGCGTAGCGTCAGGGGGTGGCTACACCTTC.

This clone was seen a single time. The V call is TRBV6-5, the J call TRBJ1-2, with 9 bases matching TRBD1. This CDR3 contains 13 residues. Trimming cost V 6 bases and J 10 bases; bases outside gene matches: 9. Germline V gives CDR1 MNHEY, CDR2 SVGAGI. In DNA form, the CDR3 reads TGTGCCAGCAGGACAGGGGGAACTATGACCTACACCTTC. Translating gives CASRTGGTMTYTF.

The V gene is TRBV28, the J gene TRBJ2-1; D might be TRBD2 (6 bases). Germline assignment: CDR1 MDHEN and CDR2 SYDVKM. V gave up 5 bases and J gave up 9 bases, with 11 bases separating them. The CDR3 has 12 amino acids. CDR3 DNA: TGTGCCAGCAGTATCACTAGCACTGAGCAGTTCTTC. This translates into CASSITSTEQFF.

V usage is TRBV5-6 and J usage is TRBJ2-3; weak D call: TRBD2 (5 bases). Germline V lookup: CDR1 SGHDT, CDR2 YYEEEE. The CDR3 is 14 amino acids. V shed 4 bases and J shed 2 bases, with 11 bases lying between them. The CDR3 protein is CASSLGGTTDTQYF. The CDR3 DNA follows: TGTGCCAGCAGCCTAGGAGGAACCACAGATACGCAGTATTTT.

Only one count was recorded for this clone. The CDR3 DNA sequence: TGTGCCAGCAGCTTATATTCCTCCTACGAGCAGTACTTC. Encoded protein: CASSLYSSYEQYF. The chain has TRBV5-6 and TRBJ2-7; D uncertain. V was cut by 2 bases and J by 0 bases, with 6 bases left in between. From germline, CDR1 is SGHDT and CDR2 YYEEEE. The CDR3 is 13 residues long.

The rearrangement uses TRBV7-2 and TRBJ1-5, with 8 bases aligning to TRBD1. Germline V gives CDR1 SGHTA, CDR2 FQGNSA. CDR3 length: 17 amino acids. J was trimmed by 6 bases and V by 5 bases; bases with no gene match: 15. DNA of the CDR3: TGTGCCAGCAGCACTTACTTTGGAGGACAGGGCGGTCAGCCCCAGCATTTT. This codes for CASSTYFGGQGGQPQHF.

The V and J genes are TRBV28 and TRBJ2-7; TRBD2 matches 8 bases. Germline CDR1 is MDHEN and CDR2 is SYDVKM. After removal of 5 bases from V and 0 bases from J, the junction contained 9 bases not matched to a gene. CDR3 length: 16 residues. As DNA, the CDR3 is TGTGCCAGCAGTGACGGGGGGGGAGTAAGCTCCTACGAGCAGTACTTC. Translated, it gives CASSDGGGVSSYEQYF.

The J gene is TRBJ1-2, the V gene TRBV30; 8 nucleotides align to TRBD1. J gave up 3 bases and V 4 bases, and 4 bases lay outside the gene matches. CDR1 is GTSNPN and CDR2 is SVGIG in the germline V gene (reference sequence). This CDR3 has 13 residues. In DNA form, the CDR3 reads TGTGCCTGGAAACCACAGGGGGACTATGGCTACACCTTC. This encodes CAWKPQGDYGYTF.

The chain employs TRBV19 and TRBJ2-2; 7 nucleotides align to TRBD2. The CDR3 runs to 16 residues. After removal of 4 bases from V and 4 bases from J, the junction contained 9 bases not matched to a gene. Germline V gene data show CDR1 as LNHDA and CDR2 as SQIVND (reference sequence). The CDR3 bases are TGTGCCAGTAGTACCAAAGCGGGACTACTCACCGGGGAGCTGTTTTTT. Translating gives CASSTKAGLLTGELFF.

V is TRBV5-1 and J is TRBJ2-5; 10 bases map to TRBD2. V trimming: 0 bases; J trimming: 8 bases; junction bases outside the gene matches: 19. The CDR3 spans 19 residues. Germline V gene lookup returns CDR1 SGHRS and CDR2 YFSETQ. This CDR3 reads CASSLAKRSLAGELGTQYF. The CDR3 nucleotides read TGCGCCAGCAGCTTGGCCAAGAGGTCGCTAGCGGGAGAGTTAGGAACCCAGTACTTC.